A selection of T cell receptor beta chains follows, all from one sample in a study of graft-versus-host responses after intestinal transplantation. The protocol was immunoSEQ multiplex PCR, while the TCRdb copy is restricted to in-frame clones and leaves out a portion. The sample includes fewer than 110,000 clones, 80% to 90% of them seen just once. What these receptors recognize is not known. The sample in question was unstimulated CD4+ T cells sorted from spleen or lymph node cells, obtained before transplant. These receptors were obtained from a human donor who was the organ donor for an intestinal transplant. Both conserved end residues are part of each CDR3. D genes are given only for firm matches. Not every row has a clone size; where given, it reads once, few, many or a size class.

CDR3: CASSRGTDQNTEAFF
DNA: TGTGCCAGCAGCCGCGGGACAGATCAGAACACTGAAGCTTTCTTT
size: NA
length: 15
J: TRBJ1-1
D: TRBD1
V: TRBV11-3

CDR3: CASRDFRDKNTEAFF
DNA: TGTGCCAGCAGAGACTTCCGGGACAAGAACACTGAAGCTTTCTTT
size: NA
length: 15
J: TRBJ1-1
D: NA
V: TRBV6-5

CDR3: CASSSNTGELFF
DNA: TGTGCCAGCAGCTCAAACACCGGGGAGCTGTTTTTT
size: NA
length: 12
J: TRBJ2-2
D: NA
V: TRBV7-3

CDR3: CASSERLVRTGELFF
DNA: TGTGCCAGCAGTGAAAGACTAGTCCGCACCGGGGAGCTGTTTTTT
size: NA
length: 15
J: TRBJ2-2
D: NA
V: TRBV2

CDR3: CASSWEPSDTQYF
DNA: TGTGCCAGCAGCTGGGAGCCCTCGGATACGCAGTATTTT
size: NA
length: 13
J: TRBJ2-3
D: NA
V: TRBV11-2

CDR3: CASSLAGASQPQHF
DNA: TGTGCCAGCAGCTTAGCGGGGGCAAGTCAGCCCCAGCATTTT
size: NA
length: 14
J: TRBJ1-5
D: NA
V: TRBV7-9

CDR3: CASSDYRGGRAYEQYF
DNA: TGTGCCAGCAGTGATTATCGCGGGGGCCGTGCCTACGAGCAGTACTTC
size: NA
length: 16
J: TRBJ2-7
D: NA
V: TRBV6-1

CDR3: CASSMVSGNSYEQYF
DNA: TGTGCCAGTAGTATGGTTTCGGGAAATTCCTACGAGCAGTACTTC
size: NA
length: 15
J: TRBJ2-7
D: NA
V: TRBV19

CDR3: CASSYGGSGNTIYF
DNA: TGTGCCAGCAGTTATGGCGGGTCCGGAAACACCATATATTTT
size: NA
length: 14
J: TRBJ1-3
D: NA
V: TRBV6-5

CDR3: CASSFTGDTGELFF
DNA: TGCGCCAGCAGCTTCACAGGGGACACCGGGGAGCTGTTTTTT
size: NA
length: 14
J: TRBJ2-2
D: TRBD1
V: TRBV5-1

CDR3: CASSHIVGGLKGIRPQHF
DNA: TGCGCCAGCAGTCATATCGTAGGTGGTCTTAAAGGGATCAGGCCCCAGCATTTT
size: NA
length: 18
J: TRBJ1-5
D: NA
V: TRBV4-1

CDR3: CASSKAGGLYNEQFF
DNA: TGCGCCAGCAGTAAAGCGGGGGGGCTGTACAATGAGCAGTTCTTC
size: NA
length: 15
J: TRBJ2-1
D: TRBD2
V: TRBV10-1

CDR3: CASSPTKIPGELFF
DNA: TGTGCCAGCAGTCCCACTAAGATACCGGGGGAGCTGTTTTTT
size: NA
length: 14
J: TRBJ2-2
D: NA
V: TRBV6-1

CDR3: CASSLGVRYEQYF
DNA: TGTGCCAGCAGCTTAGGAGTCCGGTACGAGCAGTACTTC
size: once
length: 13
J: TRBJ2-7
D: NA
V: TRBV11-2

CDR3: CASSISGGAINEQFF
DNA: TGTGCCAGCAGCATAAGCGGGGGGGCCATCAATGAGCAGTTCTTC
size: NA
length: 15
J: TRBJ2-1
D: TRBD2
V: TRBV9

CDR3: CASSPGQTPLEQYF
DNA: TGTGCCAGCTCACCGGGACAGACCCCTCTCGAGCAGTACTTC
size: NA
length: 14
J: TRBJ2-7
D: TRBD1
V: TRBV18

CDR3: CASASGSGETQYF
DNA: TGCGCCAGCGCTAGCGGGAGCGGAGAGACCCAGTACTTC
size: NA
length: 13
J: TRBJ2-5
D: TRBD2
V: TRBV5-1

CDR3: CASPKGCGYEQYF
DNA: TGCGCCAGCCCTAAAGGGTGTGGCTACGAGCAGTACTTC
size: few
length: 13
J: TRBJ2-7
D: NA
V: TRBV10-1

CDR3: CASSFQRTSGRHEQYF
DNA: TGTGCCAGCAGCTTTCAAAGGACTAGCGGGAGACACGAGCAGTACTTC
size: NA
length: 16
J: TRBJ2-7
D: TRBD2
V: TRBV5-4

CDR3: CAGNSRGQKETQYF
DNA: TGTGCCGGCAATAGCCGGGGGCAGAAAGAGACCCAGTACTTC
size: NA
length: 14
J: TRBJ2-5
D: NA
V: TRBV6-1

CDR3: CASSFNFPDTQYF
DNA: TGTGCCAGCAGCTTTAACTTCCCAGATACGCAGTATTTT
size: NA
length: 13
J: TRBJ2-3
D: NA
V: TRBV7-9

CDR3: CASSAQGRNTEAFF
DNA: TGTGCCAGTAGTGCTCAGGGGAGGAACACTGAAGCTTTCTTT
size: NA
length: 14
J: TRBJ1-1
D: NA
V: TRBV19

CDR3: CASSSRGGADEQYF
DNA: TGTGCCAGCAGCTCTCGGGGGGGCGCGGACGAGCAGTACTTC
size: NA
length: 14
J: TRBJ2-7
D: TRBD2
V: TRBV7-6

CDR3: CASSLVGRAGRTDTQYF
DNA: TGCGCCAGCAGCTTGGTAGGCAGGGCGGGACGCACAGATACGCAGTATTTT
size: NA
length: 17
J: TRBJ2-3
D: NA
V: TRBV5-1

CDR3: CASRTTGRGGELFF
DNA: TGTGCCAGCAGGACGACAGGGAGGGGCGGGGAGCTGTTTTTT
size: NA
length: 14
J: TRBJ2-2
D: NA
V: TRBV6-5

CDR3: CASSSTENTEAFF
DNA: TGTGCCAGCTCATCCACAGAGAACACTGAAGCTTTCTTT
size: NA
length: 13
J: TRBJ1-1
D: NA
V: TRBV18

CDR3: CASSFGPQETQYF
DNA: TGCGCCAGCAGCTTTGGGCCCCAAGAGACCCAGTACTTC
size: NA
length: 13
J: TRBJ2-5
D: NA
V: TRBV5-1

CDR3: CASSHGGSFSPLIMNTEAFF
DNA: TGTGCCAGCAGTCATGGGGGGTCCTTCTCGCCCCTGATAATGAACACTGAAGCTTTCTTT
size: NA
length: 20
J: TRBJ1-1
D: NA
V: TRBV28

CDR3: CASRPRWESETQYF
DNA: TGTGCCAGCAGACCTCGTTGGGAATCGGAGACCCAGTACTTC
size: NA
length: 14
J: TRBJ2-5
D: NA
V: TRBV7-9

CDR3: CASSQDQEGRNTGELFF
DNA: TGTGCCAGCAGCCAAGATCAAGAGGGGAGGAACACCGGGGAGCTGTTTTTT
size: NA
length: 17
J: TRBJ2-2
D: NA
V: TRBV4-2

CDR3: CASGPENLGNSPLHF
DNA: TGTGCCAGCGGCCCAGAAAACCTGGGGAATTCACCCCTCCACTTT
size: NA
length: 15
J: TRBJ1-6
D: NA
V: TRBV2

CDR3: CASSLYTSGRRDTQYF
DNA: TGTGCCAGCAGCTTGTATACTAGCGGGAGGAGAGATACGCAGTATTTT
size: NA
length: 16
J: TRBJ2-3
D: TRBD2
V: TRBV11-3

CDR3: CASSQQGSEDTIYF
DNA: TGCGCCAGCAGCCAACAGGGTAGTGAGGACACCATATATTTT
size: NA
length: 14
J: TRBJ1-3
D: NA
V: TRBV4-1

CDR3: CASSQANRGNEKLFF
DNA: TGTGCCAGCTCCCAGGCGAACAGGGGTAATGAAAAACTGTTTTTT
size: NA
length: 15
J: TRBJ1-4
D: TRBD1
V: TRBV18

CDR3: CASSALQGFDEQYF
DNA: TGCGCCAGCAGCGCCCTTCAGGGTTTTGACGAGCAGTACTTC
size: NA
length: 14
J: TRBJ2-7
D: NA
V: TRBV5-1

CDR3: CASSPAGARYEQYF
DNA: TGTGCCAGCAGCCCGGCGGGTGCGCGATACGAGCAGTACTTC
size: NA
length: 14
J: TRBJ2-7
D: NA
V: TRBV5-5

CDR3: CASSPPPSVNSPLHF
DNA: TGTGCCAGCAGTCCACCCCCGTCGGTGAATTCACCCCTCCACTTT
size: NA
length: 15
J: TRBJ1-6
D: NA
V: TRBV28

CDR3: CAIRGTGDTFF
DNA: TGTGCCATCAGGGGGACAGGGGATACTTTCTTT
size: NA
length: 11
J: TRBJ1-1
D: TRBD1
V: TRBV10-3

CDR3: CASSPPGSSYNEQFF
DNA: TGTGCCAGCTCACCACCGGGGAGCTCCTACAATGAGCAGTTCTTC
size: NA
length: 15
J: TRBJ2-1
D: NA
V: TRBV18

CDR3: CASSLGQGTTDTQYF
DNA: TGTGCCAGCTCACTTGGACAGGGTACCACAGATACGCAGTATTTT
size: NA
length: 15
J: TRBJ2-3
D: TRBD1
V: TRBV18

CDR3: CASRSAGDTGELFF
DNA: TGTGCCAGCAGGTCAGCGGGAGATACCGGGGAGCTGTTTTTT
size: NA
length: 14
J: TRBJ2-2
D: TRBD2
V: TRBV2